This T cell receptor beta chain is drawn from a study of blood T cell repertoires in COVID-19. Study details: The United States, Italy and Spain were the sources of the acute and convalescent COVID-19 samples. PBMCs, B-cell-depleted T cells, or T cells were the source of the cDNA or gDNA that made up the material.

The CDR3 is 16 amino acids. The germline gives CDR1 SGHRS, CDR2 YFSETQ. The V gene end was trimmed by 0 bases and the J gene end by 7 bases; junction bases not matched to a gene: 4. Authors' processing steps: Cell counts per sample came from amplifying reference gene primers. Repertoires were generated with immunoSEQ multiplex PCR, while TCRdb's copy carries only in-frame clones and drops some. V and J calls and clone size come straight from that table; D and trimming were deduced from the DNA. The sample has over 85,000 clones; 91% are singletons. The TCR was taken from a man between 18 and 29 years old with acute or convalescent COVID-19. Sample: peripheral blood. This chain connects TRBV5-1 to TRBJ1-6, with 10 nucleotides matching TRBD1. In DNA form, the CDR3 reads TGCGCCAGCAGCTTGGGGGGACAGGGGCAGAATTCACCCCTCCACTTT. Protein: CASSLGGQGQNSPLHF.